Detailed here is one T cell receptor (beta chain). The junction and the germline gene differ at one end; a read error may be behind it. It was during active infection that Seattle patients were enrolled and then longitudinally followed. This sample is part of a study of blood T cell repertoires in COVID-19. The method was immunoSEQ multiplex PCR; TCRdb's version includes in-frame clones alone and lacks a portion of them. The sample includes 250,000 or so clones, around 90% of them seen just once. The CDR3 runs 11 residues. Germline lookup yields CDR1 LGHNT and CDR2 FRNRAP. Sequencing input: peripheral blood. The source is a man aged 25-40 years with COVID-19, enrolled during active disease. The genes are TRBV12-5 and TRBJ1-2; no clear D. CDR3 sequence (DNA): TGTGCTAGTGGTGTCTACAGTTGGTTTTCCTTC. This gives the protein CASGVYSWFSF.